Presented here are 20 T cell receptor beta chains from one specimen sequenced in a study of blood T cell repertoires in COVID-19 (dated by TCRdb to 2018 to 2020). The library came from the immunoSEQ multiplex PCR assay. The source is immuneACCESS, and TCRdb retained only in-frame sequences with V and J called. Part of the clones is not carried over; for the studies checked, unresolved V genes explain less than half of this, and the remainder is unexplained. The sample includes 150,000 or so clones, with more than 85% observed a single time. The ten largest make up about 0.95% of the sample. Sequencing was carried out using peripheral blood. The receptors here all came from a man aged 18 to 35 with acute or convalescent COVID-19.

The CDR3 bases are TGTGCCAGCAGTTTATGGAGTCTAGCGGGGGGGCCCGGGGAGCTGTTTTTT. This codes for CASSLWSLAGGPGELFF. V gene TRBV28 combines with J gene TRBJ2-2, with 12 nucleotides matching TRBD2. The CDR3 extends over 17 amino acids. The ends lost 0 bases at V and 6 bases at J; junction bases unmatched: 5. Germline-derived CDR1 and CDR2 are MDHEN and SYDVKM. Complete variable domain (other parts from reference TRBV28 and TRBJ2-2): DVKVTQSSRYLVKRTGEKVFLECVQDMDHENMFWYRQDPGLGLRLIYFSYDVKMKEKGDIPEGYSVSREKKERFSLILESASTNQTSMYLCASSLWSLAGGPGELFFGEGSRLTVL.

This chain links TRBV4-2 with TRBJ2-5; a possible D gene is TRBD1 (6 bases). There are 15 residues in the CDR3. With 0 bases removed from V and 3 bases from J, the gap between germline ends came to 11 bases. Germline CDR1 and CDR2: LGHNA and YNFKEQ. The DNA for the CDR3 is TGTGCCAGCAGCCAAGATGGCAGGGGAGAAGAGACCCAGTACTTC. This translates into CASSQDGRGEETQYF.

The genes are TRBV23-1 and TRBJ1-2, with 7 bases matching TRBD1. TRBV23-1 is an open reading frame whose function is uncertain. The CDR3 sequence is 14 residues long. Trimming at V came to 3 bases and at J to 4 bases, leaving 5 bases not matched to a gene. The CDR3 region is CASSQDRDSYGYTF. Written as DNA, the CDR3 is TGCGCCAGCAGTCAGGACCGGGACAGCTATGGCTACACCTTC.

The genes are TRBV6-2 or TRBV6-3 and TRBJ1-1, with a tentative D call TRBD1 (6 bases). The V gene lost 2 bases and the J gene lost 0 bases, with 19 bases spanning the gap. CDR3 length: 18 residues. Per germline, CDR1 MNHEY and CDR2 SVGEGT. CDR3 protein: CASSYQRTAGGLNTEAFF. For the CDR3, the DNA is TGTGCCAGCAGTTACCAAAGGACAGCCGGGGGGTTGAACACTGAAGCTTTCTTT.

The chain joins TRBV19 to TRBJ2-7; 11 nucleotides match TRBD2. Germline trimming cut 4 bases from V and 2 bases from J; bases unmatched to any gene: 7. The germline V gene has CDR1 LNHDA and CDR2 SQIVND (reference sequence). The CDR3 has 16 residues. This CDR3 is CASSKLAGAQPYEQYF. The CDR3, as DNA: TGTGCCAGTAGTAAACTAGCGGGGGCCCAACCCTACGAGCAGTACTTC. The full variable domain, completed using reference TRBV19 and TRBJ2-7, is DGGITQSPKYLFRKEGQNVTLSCEQNLNHDAMYWYRQDPGQGLRLIYYSQIVNDFQKGDIAEGYSVSREKKESFPLTVTSAQKNPTAFYLCASSKLAGAQPYEQYFGPGTRLTVT.

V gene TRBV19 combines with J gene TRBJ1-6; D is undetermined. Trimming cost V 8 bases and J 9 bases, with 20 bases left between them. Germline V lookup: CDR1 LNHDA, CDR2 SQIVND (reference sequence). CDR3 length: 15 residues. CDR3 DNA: TGTGCCAGTGGATCCCCAGAGCAGGTCGGTTCACCCCTCCACTTT. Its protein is CASGSPEQVGSPLHF. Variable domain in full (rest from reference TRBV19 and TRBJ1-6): DGGITQSPKYLFRKEGQNVTLSCEQNLNHDAMYWYRQDPGQGLRLIYYSQIVNDFQKGDIAEGYSVSREKKESFPLTVTSAQKNPTAFYLCASGSPEQVGSPLHFGNGTRLTVT.

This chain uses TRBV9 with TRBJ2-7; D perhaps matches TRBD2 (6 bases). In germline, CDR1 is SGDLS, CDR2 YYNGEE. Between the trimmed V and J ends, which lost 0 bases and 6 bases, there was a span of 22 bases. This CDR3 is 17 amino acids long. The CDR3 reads CASSVGRREAGPSEQYF. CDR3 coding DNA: TGTGCCAGCAGCGTAGGGAGACGGGAAGCGGGTCCCAGCGAGCAGTACTTC.

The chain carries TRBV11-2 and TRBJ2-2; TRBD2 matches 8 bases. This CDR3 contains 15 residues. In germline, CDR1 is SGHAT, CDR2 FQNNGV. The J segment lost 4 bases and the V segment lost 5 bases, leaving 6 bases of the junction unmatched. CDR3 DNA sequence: TGTGCCAGCAGCCGGGGGGGACTAACCACCGGGGAGCTGTTTTTT. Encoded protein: CASSRGGLTTGELFF. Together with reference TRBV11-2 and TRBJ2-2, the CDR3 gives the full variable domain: EAGVAQSPRYKIIEKRQSVAFWCNPISGHATLYWYQQILGQGPKLLIQFQNNGVVDDSQLPKDRFSAERLKGVDSTLKIQPAKLEDSAVYLCASSRGGLTTGELFFGEGSRLTVL.

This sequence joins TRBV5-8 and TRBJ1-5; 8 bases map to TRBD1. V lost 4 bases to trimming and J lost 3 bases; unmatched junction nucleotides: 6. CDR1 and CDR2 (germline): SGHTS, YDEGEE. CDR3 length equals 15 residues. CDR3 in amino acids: CASSAGQGTNQPQHF. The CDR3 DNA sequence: TGTGCCAGCAGCGCCGGACAGGGTACCAATCAGCCCCAGCATTTT.

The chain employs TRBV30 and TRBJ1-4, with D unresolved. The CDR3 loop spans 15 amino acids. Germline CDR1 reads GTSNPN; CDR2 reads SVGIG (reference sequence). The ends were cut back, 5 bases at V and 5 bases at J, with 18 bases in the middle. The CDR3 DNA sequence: TGTGCCTGGCGGTTTTTGGGCTCTGCGAATGAAAAACTGTTTTTT. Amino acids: CAWRFLGSANEKLFF.

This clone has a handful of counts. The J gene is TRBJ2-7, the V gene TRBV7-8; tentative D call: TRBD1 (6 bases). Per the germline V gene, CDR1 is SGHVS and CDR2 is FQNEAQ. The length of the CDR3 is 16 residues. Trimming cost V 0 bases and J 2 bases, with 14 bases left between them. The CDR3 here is CASSLAFRDKTYEQYF. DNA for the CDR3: TGTGCCAGCAGCTTAGCGTTTCGGGACAAAACCTACGAGCAGTACTTC.

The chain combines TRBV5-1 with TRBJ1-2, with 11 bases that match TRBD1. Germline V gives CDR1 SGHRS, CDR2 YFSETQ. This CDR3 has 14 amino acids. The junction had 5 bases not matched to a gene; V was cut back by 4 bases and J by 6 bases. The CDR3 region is CASSAGQGAHGYTF. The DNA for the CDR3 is TGCGCCAGCAGCGCTGGACAGGGGGCGCATGGCTACACCTTC.

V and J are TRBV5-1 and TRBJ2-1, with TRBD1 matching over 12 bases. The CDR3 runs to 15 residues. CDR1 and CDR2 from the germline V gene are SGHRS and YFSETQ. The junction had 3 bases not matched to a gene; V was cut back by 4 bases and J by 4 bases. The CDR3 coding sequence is TGCGCCAGCAGCGCGGGACAGGGGGCGTACAATGAGCAGTTCTTC. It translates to CASSAGQGAYNEQFF.

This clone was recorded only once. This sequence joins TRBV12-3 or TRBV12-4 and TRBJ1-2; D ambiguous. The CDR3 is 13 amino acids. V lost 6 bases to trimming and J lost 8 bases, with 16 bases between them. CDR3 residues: CASSGSVGGGYTF. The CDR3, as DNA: TGTGCCAGCAGCGGGTCTGTTGGTGGAGGCTACACCTTC.

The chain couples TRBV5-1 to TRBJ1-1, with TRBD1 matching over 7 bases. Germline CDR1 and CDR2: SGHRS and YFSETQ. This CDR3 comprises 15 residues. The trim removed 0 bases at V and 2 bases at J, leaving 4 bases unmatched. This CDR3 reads CASSLDQGGNTEAFF. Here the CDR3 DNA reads TGCGCCAGCAGCTTGGATCAGGGGGGAAACACTGAAGCTTTCTTT.

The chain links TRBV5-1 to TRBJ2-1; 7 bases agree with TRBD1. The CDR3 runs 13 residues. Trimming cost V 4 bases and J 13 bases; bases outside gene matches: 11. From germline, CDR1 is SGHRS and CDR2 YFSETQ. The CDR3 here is CASSLREGTAQFF. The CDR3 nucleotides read TGCGCCAGCAGCCTACGCGAAGGGACAGCACAGTTCTTC.

In DNA, the CDR3 is TGTGCCAGCTCACCGACTAGCGGGGCGGGAGAGACCCAGTACTTC. Residues: CASSPTSGAGETQYF. V and J are TRBV18 and TRBJ2-5; 11 bases map to TRBD2. CDR1 and CDR2 from the germline V gene are KGHSH and LQKENI. Trimming cost V 3 bases and J 4 bases; bases outside gene matches: 4. This CDR3 spans 15 amino acids.

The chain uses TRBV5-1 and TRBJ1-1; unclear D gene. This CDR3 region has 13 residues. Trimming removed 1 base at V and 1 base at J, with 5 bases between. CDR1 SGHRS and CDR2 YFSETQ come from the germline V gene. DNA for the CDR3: TGCGCCAGCAGCTTGCCCGGGAACACTGAAGCTTTCTTT. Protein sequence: CASSLPGNTEAFF.

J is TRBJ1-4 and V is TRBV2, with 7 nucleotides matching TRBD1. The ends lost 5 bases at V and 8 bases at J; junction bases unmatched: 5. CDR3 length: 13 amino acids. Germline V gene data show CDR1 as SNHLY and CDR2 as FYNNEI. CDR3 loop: CASSQQGREKLFF. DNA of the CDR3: TGTGCCAGCAGTCAACAGGGGAGGGAAAAACTGTTTTTT.

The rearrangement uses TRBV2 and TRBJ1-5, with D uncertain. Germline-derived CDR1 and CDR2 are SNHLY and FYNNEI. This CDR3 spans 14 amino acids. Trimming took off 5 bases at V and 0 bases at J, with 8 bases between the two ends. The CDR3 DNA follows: TGTGCCAGCAGTAATCAGGATAGCAATCAGCCCCAGCATTTT. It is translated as CASSNQDSNQPQHF.